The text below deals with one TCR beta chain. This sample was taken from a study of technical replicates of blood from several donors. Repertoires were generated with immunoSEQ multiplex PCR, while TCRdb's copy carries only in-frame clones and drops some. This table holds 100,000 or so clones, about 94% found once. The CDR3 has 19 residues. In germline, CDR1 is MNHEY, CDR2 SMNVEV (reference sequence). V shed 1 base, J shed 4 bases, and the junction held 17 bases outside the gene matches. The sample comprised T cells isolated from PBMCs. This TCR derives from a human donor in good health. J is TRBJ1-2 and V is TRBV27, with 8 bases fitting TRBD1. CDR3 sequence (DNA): TGTGCCAGCAGTTTATTAATCAGGCAGGGGGCGAATGTGGGCTATGGCTACACCTTC. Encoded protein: CASSLLIRQGANVGYGYTF.